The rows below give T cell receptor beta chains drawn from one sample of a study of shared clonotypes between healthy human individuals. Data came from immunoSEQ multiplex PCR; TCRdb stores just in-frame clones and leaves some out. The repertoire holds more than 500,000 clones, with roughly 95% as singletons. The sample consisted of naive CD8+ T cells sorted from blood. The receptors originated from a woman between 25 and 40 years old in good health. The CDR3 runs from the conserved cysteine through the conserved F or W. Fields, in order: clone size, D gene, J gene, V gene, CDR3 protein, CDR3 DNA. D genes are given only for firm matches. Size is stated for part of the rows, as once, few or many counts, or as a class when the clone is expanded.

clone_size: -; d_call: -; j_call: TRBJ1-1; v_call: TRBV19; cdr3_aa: CASSITLGATEAFF; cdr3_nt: TGTGCCAGTAGTATTACCCTTGGGGCCACTGAAGCTTTCTTT
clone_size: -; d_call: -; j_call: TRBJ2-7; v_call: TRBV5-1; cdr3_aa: CASSYRSRGTDEQYF; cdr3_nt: TGCGCCAGCAGCTACCGAAGTAGAGGTACGGACGAGCAGTACTTC
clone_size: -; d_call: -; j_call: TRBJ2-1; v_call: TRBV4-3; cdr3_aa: CASSQGNEQFF; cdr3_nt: TGCGCCAGCAGCCAAGGTAATGAGCAGTTCTTC
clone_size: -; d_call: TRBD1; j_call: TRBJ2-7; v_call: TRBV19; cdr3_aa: CASSMGQGPYEQYF; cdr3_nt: TGTGCCAGTAGTATGGGACAGGGCCCCTACGAGCAGTACTTC
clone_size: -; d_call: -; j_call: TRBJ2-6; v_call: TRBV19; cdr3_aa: CASSTPAGSGGANVLTF; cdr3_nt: TGTGCCAGTAGTACTCCCGCCGGAAGCGGCGGGGCCAACGTCCTGACTTTC
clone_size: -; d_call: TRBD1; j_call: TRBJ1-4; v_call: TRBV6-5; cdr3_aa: CASSYAYQGEDEKLFF; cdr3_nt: TGTGCCAGCAGTTACGCCTACCAGGGGGAGGATGAAAAACTGTTTTTT
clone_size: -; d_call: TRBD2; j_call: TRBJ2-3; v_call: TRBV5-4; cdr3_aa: CASSPWTSGTADTQYF; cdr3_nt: TGTGCCAGCAGCCCCTGGACTAGCGGGACCGCAGATACGCAGTATTTT
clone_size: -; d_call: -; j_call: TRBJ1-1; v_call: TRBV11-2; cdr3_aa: CASRPRTWKGTRDTEAFF; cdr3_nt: TGTGCCAGCAGGCCCCGAACATGGAAGGGTACAAGGGACACTGAAGCTTTCTTT
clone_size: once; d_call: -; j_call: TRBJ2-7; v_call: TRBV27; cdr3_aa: CASSLGRSYEQYF; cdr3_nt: TGTGCCAGCAGTTTGGGGCGGTCCTACGAGCAGTACTTC
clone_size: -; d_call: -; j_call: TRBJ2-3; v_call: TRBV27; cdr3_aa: CASSDRSYSDTQYF; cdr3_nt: TGTGCCAGCAGTGACAGGTCGTATTCAGATACGCAGTATTTT
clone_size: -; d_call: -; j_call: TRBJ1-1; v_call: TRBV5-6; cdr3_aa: CASSLGENTEAFF; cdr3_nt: TGTGCCAGCAGCTTGGGTGAAAACACTGAAGCTTTCTTT
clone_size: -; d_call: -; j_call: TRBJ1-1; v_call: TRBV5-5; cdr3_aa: CASSFRTMNTEAFF; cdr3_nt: TGTGCCAGCAGCTTTAGGACGATGAACACTGAAGCTTTCTTT
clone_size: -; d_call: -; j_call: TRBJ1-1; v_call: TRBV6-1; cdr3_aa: CASSSPFPVF; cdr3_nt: TGTGCCAGCAGTTCCCCCTTCCCTGTGTTT
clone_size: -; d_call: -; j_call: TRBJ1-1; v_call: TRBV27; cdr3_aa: CASSLSRGTTEAFF; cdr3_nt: TGTGCCAGCAGTTTATCGCGGGGGACCACTGAAGCTTTCTTT
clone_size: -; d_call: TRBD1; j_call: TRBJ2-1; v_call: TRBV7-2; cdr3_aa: CASSLGQGAPNEQFF; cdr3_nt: TGTGCCAGCAGCTTAGGGCAGGGGGCACCCAATGAGCAGTTCTTC
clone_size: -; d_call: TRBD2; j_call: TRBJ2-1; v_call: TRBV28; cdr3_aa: CASSLFGTSIHEQFF; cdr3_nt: TGTGCCAGCAGTTTATTCGGGACTAGTATTCATGAGCAGTTCTTC
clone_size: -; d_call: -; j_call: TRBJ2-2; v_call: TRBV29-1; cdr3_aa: CSVLDIDTGELFF; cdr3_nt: TGCAGCGTTCTCGACATCGACACCGGGGAGCTGTTTTTT
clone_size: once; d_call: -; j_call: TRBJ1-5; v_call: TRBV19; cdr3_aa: CASSPDPGRDQPQHF; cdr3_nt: TGTGCCAGTAGTCCGGACCCGGGGAGGGATCAGCCCCAGCATTTT
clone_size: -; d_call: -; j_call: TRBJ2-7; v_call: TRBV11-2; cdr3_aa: CASSQSGSPTHEQYF; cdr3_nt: TGTGCCAGCAGCCAATCCGGGAGCCCGACCCACGAGCAGTACTTC
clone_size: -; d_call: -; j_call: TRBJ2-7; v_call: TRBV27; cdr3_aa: CASSIGKAYEQYF; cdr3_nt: TGTGCCAGCAGTATCGGGAAGGCCTACGAGCAGTACTTC
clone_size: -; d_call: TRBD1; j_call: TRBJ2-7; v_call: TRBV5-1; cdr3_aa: CASSLVDRVSYEQYF; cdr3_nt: TGCGCCAGCAGCTTGGTGGACAGGGTCTCCTACGAGCAGTACTTC
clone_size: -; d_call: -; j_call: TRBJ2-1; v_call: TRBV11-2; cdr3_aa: CASSPDREDEQFF; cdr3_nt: TGTGCCAGCAGCCCGGACCGAGAGGATGAGCAGTTCTTC
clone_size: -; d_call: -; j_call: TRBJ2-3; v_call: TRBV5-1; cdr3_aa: CASSLYLGGDTDTQYF; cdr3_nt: TGCGCCAGCAGCTTGTATCTAGGAGGTGACACAGATACGCAGTATTTT
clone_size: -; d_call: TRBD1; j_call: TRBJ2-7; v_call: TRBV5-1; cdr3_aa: CASSSGTGFYEQYF; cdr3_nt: TGCGCCAGCAGCTCCGGGACAGGGTTTTACGAGCAGTACTTC